The 11 T cell receptor beta chains presented below share a single source sample, sequenced in a study of cytomegalovirus exposure and HLA in healthy donors (dated by TCRdb to 2016 to 2017). To prepare the library, the immunoSEQ multiplex PCR assay was applied. In its TCRdb copy, this immuneACCESS table keeps in-frame sequences only and misses some clones. Where compared with another copy, unresolved V genes explain less than half of these, and the others have no known cause. This sample has around 60,000 clones in its table, and under 95% of those were observed once. The ten most abundant clones make up more than 1% of the sample. Input material: PBMCs. Receptors originate from a man between 18 and 29 years old in good health and CMV-seronegative.

This clone came up a few times. This sequence joins TRBV5-4 and TRBJ2-1; 11 bases are shared with TRBD2. V shed 6 bases, J shed 10 bases, and the junction held 6 bases outside the gene matches. This CDR3 has 13 amino acids. Germline V gene lookup returns CDR1 SGHNT and CDR2 YYREEE (reference sequence). The DNA of the CDR3 is TGTGCCAGCAACCTAGCGGGAGGAGACGAGCAGTTCTTC. Amino acid sequence: CASNLAGGDEQFF.

The V gene is TRBV2, the J gene TRBJ2-1; 11 positions match TRBD2. This CDR3 has 16 residues. Germline values: CDR1 SNHLY, CDR2 FYNNEI. V was pared by 0 bases and J by 6 bases, with 4 bases of the junction left unmatched. The CDR3 region is CASSEALAGGVNEQFF. The DNA of the CDR3 is TGTGCCAGCAGTGAAGCGCTAGCGGGAGGTGTCAATGAGCAGTTCTTC.

A single count supports this clone. V gene TRBV14 combines with J gene TRBJ2-1; the D gene is possibly TRBD2 (6 bases). The germline CDR1 and CDR2 sequences are SGHDN and FVKESK. The V and J ends lost 2 bases and 8 bases respectively, with 25 bases between them. The CDR3 contains 18 residues. Written as DNA, the CDR3 is TGTGCCAGCAGCCAATGGGGAGGTCAGAATCCGAGAGGGGATGAGCAGTTCTTC. Its translation is CASSQWGGQNPRGDEQFF.

The chain employs TRBV28 and TRBJ2-3; TRBD1 aligns across 7 bases. The trim removed 5 bases at V and 2 bases at J, leaving 7 bases unmatched. The CDR3 spans 15 residues. CDR1 and CDR2 from the germline V gene are MDHEN and SYDVKM. The CDR3 DNA reads TGTGCCAGCAGTCCCGGGACAGCCCTCACAGATACGCAGTATTTT. This encodes CASSPGTALTDTQYF.

The V call is TRBV2, the J call TRBJ2-5; unclear D gene. With 2 bases removed from V and 0 bases from J, the gap between germline ends came to 4 bases. CDR1 SNHLY and CDR2 FYNNEI come from the germline V gene. There are 13 residues in the CDR3. The CDR3 here is CASSEPNQETQYF. CDR3 sequence (DNA): TGTGCCAGCAGTGAACCTAACCAAGAGACCCAGTACTTC.

This clone was observed a single time. The rearrangement uses TRBV9 and TRBJ2-1; 7 bases align to TRBD2. CDR3 length: 15 amino acids. V lost 0 bases, J lost 4 bases, and 4 bases stayed unmatched. From germline, CDR1 is SGDLS and CDR2 YYNGEE. The CDR3 region is CASSVGGTKYNEQFF. The CDR3 coding sequence is TGTGCCAGCAGCGTAGGTGGGACTAAATACAATGAGCAGTTCTTC.

This chain links TRBV29-1 with TRBJ2-3, with 7 bases fitting TRBD1. V was pared by 4 bases and J by 3 bases, with 10 bases of the junction left unmatched. From germline, CDR1 is SQVTM and CDR2 ANQGSEA. The CDR3 runs 15 residues. The CDR3 DNA sequence: TGCAGCGTTGTAGGGGGCTTAAGGTTTACAGATACGCAGTATTTT. Its protein product is CSVVGGLRFTDTQYF.

The chain has TRBV6-6 and TRBJ2-1; 9 bases agree with TRBD1. Trimming removed 7 bases from V and 2 bases from J; junction bases left unmatched: 6. Germline CDR1 MNHNY, CDR2 SVGAGI (reference sequence). This CDR3 has 15 amino acids. CDR3 residues: CASTVTGGAYNEQFF. The CDR3 DNA is TGTGCCAGCACTGTAACAGGGGGCGCCTACAATGAGCAGTTCTTC.

The chain employs TRBV18 and TRBJ2-1, with TRBD2 matching over 9 bases. Germline lookup yields CDR1 KGHSH and CDR2 LQKENI. The CDR3 extends over 18 amino acids. The V segment lost 3 bases and the J segment 8 bases; nucleotides outside the gene matches: 17. CDR3 sequence reads: CASSPYPASGAPIHEQFF. CDR3 DNA sequence: TGTGCCAGCTCACCTTACCCGGCTAGCGGGGCCCCTATCCATGAGCAGTTCTTC.

The chain couples TRBV28 to TRBJ2-7; D gene uncertain. The CDR3 sequence is 11 residues long. Germline CDR1 reads MDHEN; CDR2 reads SYDVKM. Trimming removed 5 bases at V and 4 bases at J, with 6 bases between. The CDR3 nucleotides are TGTGCCAGCAGTATAAAATACGAGCAGTACTTC. It is translated as CASSIKYEQYF.

The rearrangement links TRBV7-9 to TRBJ1-2; tentatively, D is TRBD1 (6 bases). Looked up from germline, CDR1 is SEHNR and CDR2 is FQNEAQ (reference sequence). Trimming removed 5 bases from V and 0 bases from J, with 10 bases in between. This CDR3 region has 14 residues. The CDR3 reads CASSHTGPNYGYTF. CDR3 sequence (DNA): TGTGCCAGCAGCCACACAGGGCCTAACTATGGCTACACCTTC.